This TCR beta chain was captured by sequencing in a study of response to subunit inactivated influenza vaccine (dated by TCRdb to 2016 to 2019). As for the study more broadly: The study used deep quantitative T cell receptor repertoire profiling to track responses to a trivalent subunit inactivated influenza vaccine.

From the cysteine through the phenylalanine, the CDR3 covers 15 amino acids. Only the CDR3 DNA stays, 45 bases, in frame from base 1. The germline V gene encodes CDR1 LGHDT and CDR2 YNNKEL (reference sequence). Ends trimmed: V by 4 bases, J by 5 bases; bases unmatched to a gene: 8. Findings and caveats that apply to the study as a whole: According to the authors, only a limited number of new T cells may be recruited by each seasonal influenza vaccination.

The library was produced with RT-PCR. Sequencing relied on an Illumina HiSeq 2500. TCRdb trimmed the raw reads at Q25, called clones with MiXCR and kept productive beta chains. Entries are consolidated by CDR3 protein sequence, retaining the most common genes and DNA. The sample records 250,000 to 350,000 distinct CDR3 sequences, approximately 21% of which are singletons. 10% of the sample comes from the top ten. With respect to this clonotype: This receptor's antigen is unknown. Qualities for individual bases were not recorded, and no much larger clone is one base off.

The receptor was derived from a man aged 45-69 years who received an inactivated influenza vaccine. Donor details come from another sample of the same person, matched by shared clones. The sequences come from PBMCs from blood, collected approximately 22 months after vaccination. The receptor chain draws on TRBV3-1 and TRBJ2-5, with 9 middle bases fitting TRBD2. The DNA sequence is TGTGCCAGCAGCCGTAGCGGGAGTGCCGGGGAGACCCAGTACTTC. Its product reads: CASSRSGSAGETQYF.